Each of the 4 T cell receptor beta chains below was sequenced from the same sample in a study of vaccination and CD4 T cells after COVID-19. Cultured CD4+ T-cell DNA underwent Oncomine TCR Beta short-read sequencing. MiXCR was run by TCRdb on the PCR reads, yielding one entry per CDR3 protein. Of fewer than 5,000 distinct CDR3 sequences in the sample, over 30% were seen once. Treatment denoted: roughly nine-day PBMC culture with coronavirus spike peptide pools or control peptides (ViraFEST assay). Which antigens these TCRs recognize remains unknown. The material sequenced was CD4+ T cells from blood, cultured in vitro. The receptors come from a human donor who had recovered from COVID-19.

This clonotype was seen more than once but under ten times. The chain links TRBV5-6 to TRBJ2-1, with unresolved D. V was trimmed by 8 bases and J by 9 bases, leaving 12 bases between them. Germline V gene lookup returns CDR1 SGHDT and CDR2 YYEEEE. The CDR3 has 11 residues. Written as DNA, the CDR3 is TGTGCCAGTATGGAGCATGGTGAGCAGTTCTTC. Amino acids: CASMEHGEQFF.

Within the sample, this clonotype is large. An end of the junction does not agree with germline; a read error may underlie this. The chain has TRBV12-3 or TRBV12-4 and TRBJ1-3; D is undetermined. The CDR3 has 13 residues. The CDR3 sequence: CASSLSPGNTIYF. DNA for the CDR3: TGTGCCAGCAGTTTGAGCCCTGGGAACACCATATATTTT.

A few counts support this clonotype. The chain uses TRBV15 and TRBJ1-3; D not resolved. The CDR3 is 14 residues long. The V gene lost 2 bases and the J gene lost 1 base, with 6 bases spanning the gap. Per germline, CDR1 LNHNV and CDR2 YYDKDF (reference sequence). CDR3 in DNA: TGTGCCACCAGCAGATCGAGGTCTGGAAACACCATATATTTT. It translates to CATSRSRSGNTIYF.

The chain combines TRBV20-1 with TRBJ2-4; 7 nucleotides line up with TRBD1. The CDR3 extends over 13 amino acids. Trimming cost V 6 bases and J 5 bases; bases outside gene matches: 7. The V gene's germline CDR1 is DFQATT and CDR2 SNEGSKA (reference sequence). In nucleotides, the CDR3 is TGCAGTGCAGACAGGGCAGTGGAAAACATTCAGTACTTC. This encodes CSADRAVENIQYF.